The 11 T cell receptor beta chains below all came from one sample that was sequenced in a study of neurological immune-mediated disorders. TCRdb re-analysed the 5' RACE reads in MiXCR, keeping a single row per CDR3 protein. Of approximately 60,000 distinct CDR3 sequences in the sample, under 4.5% are singletons; the top ten hold more than 2.5%. The sequencing input was PBMCs. These receptors originate from a woman in her twenties or thirties with multiple sclerosis.

This clonotype has a count of ten or more. The gene calls are TRBV6-5 and TRBJ2-7, with 9 bases lining up with TRBD1. Germline CDR1 reads MNHEY; CDR2 reads SVGAGI. This CDR3 region has 15 residues. The J segment lost 3 bases and the V segment lost 2 bases, leaving 5 bases of the junction unmatched. This CDR3 is CASSYGTGINYEQYF. The CDR3 DNA sequence: TGTGCCAGCAGTTACGGGACAGGGATAAACTACGAGCAGTACTTC.

This clonotype was counted at least ten times. J is TRBJ2-7 and V is TRBV20-1; D gene unclear. This CDR3 comprises 13 residues. Germline values: CDR1 DFQATT, CDR2 SNEGSKA (reference sequence). Trimming took 2 bases from V and 3 from J, leaving 11 bases between them. DNA of the CDR3: TGCAGTGCTAGAACTGTAGGAGTCTACGAGCAGTACTTC. Translating it yields CSARTVGVYEQYF.

This clonotype appeared many times. This chain joins TRBV12-3 or TRBV12-4 and TRBJ2-1; 8 nucleotides match TRBD2. The CDR3 loop spans 13 amino acids. The J segment lost 8 bases and the V segment lost 5 bases, leaving 5 bases of the junction unmatched. The CDR3 coding sequence is TGTGCCAGCAGTCCGGGACTAGTCTATGAGCAGTTCTTC. It is translated as CASSPGLVYEQFF.

The chain employs TRBV20-1 and TRBJ1-1; 7 bases line up with TRBD1. The CDR3 length is 13 residues. The trim removed 2 bases at V and 2 bases at J, leaving 2 bases unmatched. Germline lookup yields CDR1 DFQATT and CDR2 SNEGSKA (reference sequence). CDR3 residues: CSARQGVNTEAFF. The CDR3 DNA sequence: TGCAGTGCTAGACAGGGGGTAAACACTGAAGCTTTCTTT.

This clonotype was observed many times. This chain connects TRBV3-1 to TRBJ2-5; no clear D gene. Germline CDR1 and CDR2: LGHDT and YNNKEL (reference sequence). With 0 bases removed from V and 7 bases from J, the gap between germline ends came to 0 bases. The CDR3 loop spans 10 amino acids. CDR3 protein: CASSQETQYF. The DNA of the CDR3 is TGTGCCAGCAGCCAAGAGACCCAGTACTTC.

This clonotype has more than one count but fewer than ten. The J gene is TRBJ1-2, the V gene TRBV12-3 or TRBV12-4, with D perhaps TRBD1 (5 bases). This CDR3 region has 15 residues. The ends were cut back, 4 bases at V and 2 bases at J, with 14 bases in the middle. CDR3 in DNA: TGTGCCAGCAGTTGGGACCCACCCGGCAACTATGGCTACACCTTC. Its protein product is CASSWDPPGNYGYTF.

The chain recombines TRBV2 with TRBJ2-2; 12 bases line up with TRBD2. Trimming took 6 bases from V and 5 from J; bases not matched to a gene: 7. Germline CDR1 SNHLY, CDR2 FYNNEI. The CDR3 loop spans 16 amino acids. The chain's CDR3 is CASRTGTSGRTGELFF. In nucleotides, the CDR3 is TGTGCCAGCAGGACCGGGACTAGCGGGCGGACCGGGGAGCTGTTTTTT.

The chain carries TRBV6-6 and TRBJ1-2; D uncertain. This CDR3 is 14 amino acids long. The V and J ends lost 2 bases and 1 base respectively, with 8 bases between them. Germline CDR1 reads MNHNY; CDR2 reads SVGAGI (reference sequence). This chain's CDR3 is CASSYQLFNYGYTF. The CDR3 DNA reads as TGTGCCAGCAGTTACCAACTCTTTAACTATGGCTACACCTTC.

A word on this clonotype: A junction end diverges from the germline sequence, so it may reflect a read error. The V gene is TRBV7-6, the J gene TRBJ1-6, with TRBD1 identical over 8 bases. There are 14 residues in the CDR3. CDR1 and CDR2 from the germline V gene are SGHVS and FNYEAQ. CDR3 sequence reads: CASSLQGARSPLNF. CDR3 coding DNA: TGTGCCAGCAGCTTACAGGGGGCGCGATCACCCCTCAACTTT. The full variable domain, its missing parts supplied by reference TRBV7-6 and TRBJ1-6, is GAGVSQSPRYKVTKRGQDVALRCDPISGHVSLYWYRQALGQGPEFLTYFNYEAQQDKSGLPNDRFSAERPEGSISTLTIQRTEQRDSAMYRCASSLQGARSPLNFGNGTRLTVT.

This clonotype has ten or more counts. The rearrangement links TRBV12-3 or TRBV12-4 to TRBJ1-1, with a possible D match to TRBD1 (6 bases). The length of the CDR3 is 14 residues. V shed 6 bases and J shed 1 base, with 12 bases lying between them. The CDR3 protein is CASSSGQRNTEAFF. As DNA, the CDR3 is TGTGCCAGCAGCTCAGGACAGAGGAACACTGAAGCTTTCTTT.

This clonotype was picked up many times. The rearrangement uses TRBV11-2 and TRBJ2-1; weak D call: TRBD2 (6 bases). In germline, CDR1 is SGHAT, CDR2 FQNNGV. Trimming removed 5 bases at V and 8 bases at J, with 16 bases between. CDR3 size: 14 residues. For the CDR3, the DNA is TGTGCCAGCAGCGGAGGGGACCTGACACATGAGCAGTTCTTC. Encoded protein: CASSGGDLTHEQFF.